A selection of T cell receptor beta chains follows, all from one sample in a study of early T cells in non-severe SARS-CoV-2 infection. TCRdb reprocessed the 5' RACE reads with MiXCR, giving one entry per CDR3 protein. Of 48,000 or so distinct CDR3 sequences detected, approximately 13% appear once; the ten largest clones hold 10% to 13%. The sequenced sample was whole blood. The receptors come from an adult who was a healthcare worker with PCR-confirmed SARS-CoV-2 infection or an uninfected control (not recorded which). Both conserved end residues are part of each CDR3. The D gene is left open where the match is weak.

V gene	D gene	J gene	CDR3 protein
TRBV2	NA	TRBJ2-3	CASSVSPGSSTDTQYF
TRBV7-2	NA	TRBJ1-1	CASSSLTGNTEAFF
TRBV27	NA	TRBJ2-1	CASRFRSSYNEQFF
TRBV2	NA	TRBJ2-1	CASSDRFF
TRBV2	NA	TRBJ2-2	CASRIQGALNTGELFF
TRBV29-1	TRBD1	TRBJ1-1	CSVTQGARTEAFF
TRBV20-1	TRBD2	TRBJ2-3	CSARDRVSSGKDTQYF
TRBV6-5	TRBD1	TRBJ1-2	CASSYPGQEGYGYTF
TRBV9	TRBD2	TRBJ2-5	CASSVGGGETQYF
TRBV15	NA	TRBJ2-3	CATSRAGFIDTQYF
TRBV11-2	NA	TRBJ1-2	CASSLSPNYGYTF
TRBV9	NA	TRBJ1-4	CASSPHKGGGDEKLFF
TRBV9	NA	TRBJ2-1	CASSLGPSPEQFF
TRBV5-1	NA	TRBJ2-5	CASSLGNQETQYF
TRBV29-1	NA	TRBJ2-3	CSVSRESTDTQYF
TRBV29-1	NA	TRBJ2-5	CSVEAGQGETQYF
TRBV7-9	TRBD1	TRBJ1-1	CASSSDREASEAFF
TRBV7-2	NA	TRBJ1-1	CASSLGGAFYTEAFF
TRBV7-2	TRBD1	TRBJ1-4	CASSTGLNEKLFF
TRBV6-6	NA	TRBJ2-2	CASSYVSGELFF
TRBV20-1	TRBD2	TRBJ2-2	CSARPGRANTGELFF
TRBV7-3	NA	TRBJ2-6	CASSKNWAGPSGANVLTF
TRBV2	NA	TRBJ1-6	CASSPLRARNSPLHF
TRBV28	TRBD2	TRBJ2-1	CASSSPTVWGGREFF
TRBV6-2/TRBV6-3	NA	TRBJ2-7	CASSYDVYEQYF
TRBV12-3/TRBV12-4	TRBD1	TRBJ1-5	CASSYRDRGAPYSNQPQHF
TRBV28	NA	TRBJ2-2	CASSLFWGGELFF
TRBV2	NA	TRBJ2-2	CASVIGLANTGELFF
TRBV28	NA	TRBJ2-3	CASRTRSARTQYF
TRBV14	TRBD1	TRBJ2-7	CASSQDARGPTYEQYF
TRBV3-1	TRBD2	TRBJ2-3	CASSQGIAGGGKDTQYF
TRBV5-6	TRBD1	TRBJ1-6	CASNLRQGFNSPLHF
TRBV18	NA	TRBJ2-7	CASSPGTREQYF
TRBV20-1	TRBD2	TRBJ2-5	CSATQTSGRVWETQYF
TRBV7-9	NA	TRBJ1-2	CASSAQQGSANYGYTF
TRBV5-4	NA	TRBJ2-7	CTSSYRHHYEQYF
TRBV20-1	NA	TRBJ1-2	CSARGGLSNYGYTF
TRBV2	NA	TRBJ1-1	CASSAGTGAFF
TRBV7-3	NA	TRBJ2-3	CASSLGIGWTDTQYF
TRBV12-3/TRBV12-4	NA	TRBJ1-3	CASRPGVLGNTIYF
TRBV9	NA	TRBJ1-3	CASSVDQGSGNTIYF
TRBV19	NA	TRBJ2-2	CASSIWLGPTNTGELFF
TRBV28	NA	TRBJ1-5	CASSPQQGHNQPQHF
TRBV15	NA	TRBJ2-1	CTTSRGRDGYNEQFF
TRBV11-2	NA	TRBJ1-1	CASSLVAYTEAFF
TRBV6-5	NA	TRBJ1-3	CASTGGGSGNTIYF